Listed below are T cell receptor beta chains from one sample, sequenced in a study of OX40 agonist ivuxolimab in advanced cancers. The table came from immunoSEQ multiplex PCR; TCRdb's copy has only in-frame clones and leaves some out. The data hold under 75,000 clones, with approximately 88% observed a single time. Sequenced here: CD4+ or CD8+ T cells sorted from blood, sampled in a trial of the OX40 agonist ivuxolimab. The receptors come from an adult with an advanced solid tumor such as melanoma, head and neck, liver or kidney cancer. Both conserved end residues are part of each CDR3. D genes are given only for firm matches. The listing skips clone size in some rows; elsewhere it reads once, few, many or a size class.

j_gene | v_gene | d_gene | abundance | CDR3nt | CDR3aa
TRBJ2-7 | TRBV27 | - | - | TGTGCCAGCAGACAGAGGACCAGCGGATTCGACTACGAGCAGTACTTC | CASRQRTSGFDYEQYF
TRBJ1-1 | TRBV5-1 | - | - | TGCGCCAGCAGCCTGGGTACCGCTTACACTGAAGCTTTCTTT | CASSLGTAYTEAFF
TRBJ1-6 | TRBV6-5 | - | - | TGTGCCAGCAGTTACTCCCCCGGGGGCCCCCTCCACTTT | CASSYSPGGPLHF
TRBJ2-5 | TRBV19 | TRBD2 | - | TGTGCCAGTAGTTCCAGACTAGCGGGAGTCCAAGAGACCCAGTACTTC | CASSSRLAGVQETQYF
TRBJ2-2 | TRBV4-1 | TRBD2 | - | TGCGCCAGCAGCCAAGAAGCTAGCGGGAGGTGGGGGGAGCTGTTTTTT | CASSQEASGRWGELFF
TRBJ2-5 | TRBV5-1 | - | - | TGCGCCAGCGCCACAGGGTCTGGGGAGACCCAGTACTTC | CASATGSGETQYF
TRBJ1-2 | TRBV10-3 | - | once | TGTGCCATCAGTCCCTCAGGGGTTCTGCCGGATGGCTACACCTTC | CAISPSGVLPDGYTF
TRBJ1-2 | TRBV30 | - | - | TGTGCCTGGAGCCCTCTTGGGGGACCCATAAAGGATGGCTACACCTTC | CAWSPLGGPIKDGYTF
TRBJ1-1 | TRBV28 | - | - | - | CASSLGGRTNTEAFFVGGAFF
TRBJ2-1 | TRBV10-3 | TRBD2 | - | TGTGCCACCCTAGCGGGCTCCTACAATGAGCAGTTCTTC | CATLAGSYNEQFF
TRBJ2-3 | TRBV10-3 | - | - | TGTGCCATCAGTGAGGCCCTGGGAGGAGATACGCAGTATTTT | CAISEALGGDTQYF
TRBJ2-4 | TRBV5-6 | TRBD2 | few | TGTGCCAGCAGCTCCAGTAGCGGGAAGGGGCAAAAAAACATTCAGTACTTC | CASSSSSGKGQKNIQYF
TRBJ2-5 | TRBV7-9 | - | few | TGTGCCAGCAGCTTGGTCTCGTACCAGGAGGAGACCCAGTACTTC | CASSLVSYQEETQYF
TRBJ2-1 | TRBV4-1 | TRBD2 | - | TGCGCCAGCAGCCAAGATCTGGCTAGCGGGAGGAAATACAATGAGCAGTTCTTC | CASSQDLASGRKYNEQFF
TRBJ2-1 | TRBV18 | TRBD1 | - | TGTGCCAGCTCACCCCTTAACAGGGGGTACAATGAGCAGTTCTTC | CASSPLNRGYNEQFF
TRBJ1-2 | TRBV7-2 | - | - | TGTGCCAGCAGCTCGTGGGGGAACTATGGCTACACCTTC | CASSSWGNYGYTF
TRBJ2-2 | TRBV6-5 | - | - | TGTGCCAGCAGTTATGGTCCGGGGTCAGTCGGGGAGCTGTTTTTT | CASSYGPGSVGELFF
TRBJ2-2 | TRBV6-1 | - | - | TGTGCCAGCAGCCTAATTTCCACCGGGGAGCTGTTTTTT | CASSLISTGELFF
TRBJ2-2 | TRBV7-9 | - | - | TGTGCCAGCAGCTTAGGGGGGCGGGCGAACACCGGGGAGCTGTTTTTT | CASSLGGRANTGELFF
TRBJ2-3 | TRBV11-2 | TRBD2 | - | TGTGCCAGCAGCTTGGCCACCAGCGGGAGTCCTTCTAGCACAGATACGCAGTATTTT | CASSLATSGSPSSTDTQYF